The rows below give T cell receptor beta chains drawn from one sample of a study of blood T cell repertoires in COVID-19. TCRdb's copy holds only in-frame clones and misses some; the assay was immunoSEQ multiplex PCR. Among roughly 410,000 clones listed, 80% to 90% were seen once. The sequencing input was peripheral blood. The receptors shown here come from a man aged 40-55 years with acute or convalescent COVID-19. Both conserved end residues are part of each CDR3. Fields, in order: V gene, J gene, D gene, clone size, CDR3 DNA, CDR3 protein. The D gene is left open where the match is weak. Rows may omit the clone size; those that give it use once, few, many or a size class.

TRBV7-9,TRBJ2-5,TRBD2,-,TGTGCCAGCAGCCTAGGGACTACAGAGACCCAGTACTTC,CASSLGTTETQYF
TRBV7-9,TRBJ2-3,-,-,TGTGCCAGCAGCAGATCAGGGGTTCTTGGGACAGATACGCAGTATTTT,CASSRSGVLGTDTQYF
TRBV19,TRBJ1-6,-,-,TGTGCCAGTAGTATATCGGGGGCCTATAATTCACCCCTCCACTTT,CASSISGAYNSPLHF
TRBV3-1/TRBV3-2,TRBJ2-5,TRBD2,-,TGTGCCAGCAGCCAATTCGGGTCTAGCGGGAGGGAAGAGACCCAGTACTTC,CASSQFGSSGREETQYF
TRBV7-2,TRBJ1-2,-,few,TGTGCCAGCAGCGCAGGGGTTAACTATGGCTACACCTTC,CASSAGVNYGYTF
TRBV5-4,TRBJ2-2,TRBD2,-,TGTGCCAGCAGCTTTGGGACTAGCGGGAACGGGCGGGAGCTGTTTTTT,CASSFGTSGNGRELFF
TRBV27,TRBJ2-2,-,-,TGTGCCAGCAGTCCCGGGGTGAACACCGGGGAGCTGTTTTTT,CASSPGVNTGELFF
TRBV27,TRBJ2-7,TRBD2,-,TGTGCCAGCAGTCCCGGACTAGCGGGAGACGAGCAGTACTTC,CASSPGLAGDEQYF
TRBV28,TRBJ1-1,-,-,TGTGCCAGCAGCAAACAGCCTGAAGCTTTCTTT,CASSKQPEAFF
TRBV7-9,TRBJ2-7,-,-,TGTGCCAGCAGCGAACAGGTCTCCTACGAGCAGTACTTC,CASSEQVSYEQYF
TRBV4-2,TRBJ2-7,TRBD1,-,TGTGCCAGCAGCCAAGAGGGGACAGGGGGCTACGAGCAGTACTTC,CASSQEGTGGYEQYF
TRBV4-3,TRBJ1-6,-,-,TGCGCCAGCAGCCAAGACAAGACAGGTTCACCCCTCCACTTT,CASSQDKTGSPLHF
TRBV5-1,TRBJ1-1,-,-,TGCGCCAGCAGCTCCGCAGGGGCGCGGACTGAAGCTTTCTTT,CASSSAGARTEAFF
TRBV6-5,TRBJ1-5,-,-,TGTGCCAGCAGTTACTCCGGGACAAGCAATCAGCCCCAGCATTTT,CASSYSGTSNQPQHF
TRBV29-1,TRBJ2-7,-,-,TGCAGCGTTCTACTCCCTGACAGTCCGCCCTACGAGCAGTACTTC,CSVLLPDSPPYEQYF
TRBV10-3,TRBJ2-3,TRBD2,-,TGTGCCATCAGTGAGGGGACTAGCGGGAGAAAACTTGGTATCACAGATACGCAGTATTTT,CAISEGTSGRKLGITDTQYF
TRBV29-1,TRBJ1-1,-,-,TGCAGCGCAGGCTCGGGGAACACTGAAGCTTTCTTT,CSAGSGNTEAFF
TRBV14,TRBJ2-7,TRBD1,once,TGTGCCAGCAGCCCCGGGACAGCCTTCTCCTACGAGCAGTACTTC,CASSPGTAFSYEQYF
TRBV3-1/TRBV3-2,TRBJ1-5,-,-,TGTGCCAGCAGCCAAGGTCCAGGGCAGCCCCAGCATTTT,CASSQGPGQPQHF
TRBV3-1/TRBV3-2,TRBJ1-3,-,-,TGTGCCAGCAGCCAACGAGGAGGGAGCGGAAACACCATATATTTT,CASSQRGGSGNTIYF
TRBV4-1,TRBJ2-5,TRBD1,-,TGCGCCAGCAGCCGGCTCGGGACAGGGGGCCTCGGAGAGACCCAGTACTTC,CASSRLGTGGLGETQYF
TRBV6-5,TRBJ1-5,-,-,TGTGCCAGCAGTCGGCAGAGGAATCAGCCCCAGCATTTT,CASSRQRNQPQHF
TRBV3-1/TRBV3-2,TRBJ1-1,TRBD1,-,TGTGCCAGCAGCCAAGATATAAGCAGGGGGCTCAGTGAAGCTTTCTTT,CASSQDISRGLSEAFF
TRBV5-4,TRBJ2-2,-,-,TGTGCCAGCAGCCCCAGTAATCCCGGGGAGCTGTTTTTT,CASSPSNPGELFF
TRBV20-1,TRBJ2-1,TRBD2,-,TGCAGTGCTAGTTTAACCGGGACTAGCGGACCTGAGCAGTTCTTC,CSASLTGTSGPEQFF
TRBV18,TRBJ1-1,-,-,TGTGCCAGCTCCCCCGGCGGGATGAACACTGAAGCTTTCTTT,CASSPGGMNTEAFF
TRBV7-3,TRBJ2-5,TRBD2,-,TGTGCCAGCAGCTTAACCGCTAGCGGGGGGAGAGAGACCCAGTACTTC,CASSLTASGGRETQYF
TRBV6-5,TRBJ2-1,-,-,TGTGCCAGCAGTTACAATCTTGGGGGGAATGAGCAGTTCTTC,CASSYNLGGNEQFF
TRBV28,TRBJ2-7,-,-,TGTGCCAGCAGTTCCCACCGGACTATCTACGAGCAGTACTTC,CASSSHRTIYEQYF
TRBV6-6,TRBJ2-6,-,once,TGTGCCAGCAGTCCTAAGAACTCTGGGGCCAACGTCCTGACTTTC,CASSPKNSGANVLTF
TRBV28,TRBJ1-4,TRBD1,-,TGTGCCAGCAGGGGACAGACTCAAGATGAAAAACTGTTTTTT,CASRGQTQDEKLFF
TRBV7-9,TRBJ2-7,TRBD1,once,TGTGCCAGCAGCTTAGGGTCCGGGACAGCCTACGAGCAGTACTTC,CASSLGSGTAYEQYF
TRBV19,TRBJ1-2,-,-,TGTGCCAGTAGTATAGGGGCAGGCTGGGGCTACACCTTC,CASSIGAGWGYTF
TRBV19,TRBJ1-5,-,once,TGTGCCAGTAGTATCGCGGAGATTAGCAATCAGCCCCAGCATTTT,CASSIAEISNQPQHF
TRBV7-2,TRBJ2-7,-,-,TGTGCCAGCGGCCGGGCAGGGGCCTCCGAGCAGTACTTC,CASGRAGASEQYF
TRBV28,TRBJ1-2,-,once,TGTGCCAGCAGTTTACCCCGACAGCCGCACTATGGCTACACCTTC,CASSLPRQPHYGYTF
TRBV10-3,TRBJ1-3,TRBD1,few,TGTGCCATTCGACAGGGGGTTGGAAACACCATATATTTT,CAIRQGVGNTIYF
TRBV29-1,TRBJ2-3,TRBD2,-,TGCAGCGTTGAGACTAGCGGGAGGGCAGCAGATACGCAGTATTTT,CSVETSGRAADTQYF
TRBV2,TRBJ1-3,-,-,TGTGCCAGCGCCCGGGAGCGAGCTGGAAACACCATATATTTT,CASARERAGNTIYF
TRBV7-3,TRBJ2-3,-,-,TGTGCCAGCAGCATACAGGGTACCCAAGGAGATACGCAGTATTTT,CASSIQGTQGDTQYF
TRBV7-9,TRBJ1-6,-,-,TGTGCCAGCAGCTTAGTACCTAGGTCACCCCTCCACTTT,CASSLVPRSPLHF
TRBV10-1,TRBJ2-1,TRBD2,-,TGCGCCAGCAGTTTAGTAGCGGGAGGAGTCAATGAGCAGTTCTTC,CASSLVAGGVNEQFF
TRBV30,TRBJ1-5,TRBD1,once,TGTGCCTGGAGTGTACAAGGGGGCGGGTTAGGACAGCCCCAGCATTTT,CAWSVQGGGLGQPQHF
TRBV3-1/TRBV3-2,TRBJ2-3,TRBD2,-,TGTGCCAGCAGCCCAGTAGCGGGGCGCACAGATACGCAGTATTTT,CASSPVAGRTDTQYF
TRBV4-1,TRBJ1-3,-,-,TGCGCCAGCAGCCCAGAGCTGGGCTCTTACTCTGGAAACACCATATATTTT,CASSPELGSYSGNTIYF
TRBV2,TRBJ2-7,TRBD1,many,TGTGCCACCAAGGACAGGGACCACTCCTACGAGCAGTACTTC,CATKDRDHSYEQYF
TRBV3-1/TRBV3-2,TRBJ2-4,-,-,TGTGCCAGCAGCGCCCCGTGGGGGGTTCAGTACTTC,CASSAPWGVQYF